These T cell receptor beta chains were read from a single sample in a study of blood T cell repertoires in COVID-19. Some clones are missing from TCRdb's copy, which holds only in-frame ones; the method was immunoSEQ multiplex PCR. The table has a few hundred thousand clones, about 86% seen once. The sample consisted of peripheral blood. These receptors were obtained from a woman aged 45-65 years with acute or convalescent COVID-19. CDR3s include the opening cysteine and the closing phenylalanine or tryptophan. D genes are given only for firm matches. Clone sizes are given selectively: once, few, many, or a class where the clone is expanded.

J: TRBJ2-6; size: -; V: TRBV19; D: TRBD1; DNA: TGTGCCAGTAGTTTGCGACAGGGCGCGCAGACCTCTGGGGCCAACGTCCTGACTTTC; CDR3: CASSLRQGAQTSGANVLTF
J: TRBJ2-1; size: -; V: TRBV5-1; D: TRBD2; DNA: TGCGCCAGCAGCTTGGTTGCGGGGGGCAATGAGCAGTTCTTC; CDR3: CASSLVAGGNEQFF
J: TRBJ1-2; size: once; V: TRBV7-9; D: TRBD1; DNA: TGTGCCAGCAGCTTAGAACTTGACAGGGGGTTTGGCTACACCTTC; CDR3: CASSLELDRGFGYTF
J: TRBJ2-3; size: -; V: TRBV4-2; D: TRBD2; DNA: TGTGCCAGCAGCCAAGAATCTAGCGGGGGTACGCAGTATTTT; CDR3: CASSQESSGGTQYF
J: TRBJ1-1; size: -; V: TRBV3-1/TRBV3-2; D: -; DNA: TGTGCCAGCAGCCCTGAAGGGGCCATGAACACTGAAGCTTTCTTT; CDR3: CASSPEGAMNTEAFF
J: TRBJ2-1; size: -; V: TRBV6-6; D: TRBD2; DNA: TGTGCCAGCAGCTCCGGGACTACTAACAATGAGCAGTTCTTC; CDR3: CASSSGTTNNEQFF
J: TRBJ2-3; size: -; V: TRBV5-4; D: -; DNA: TGTGCCAGCAGCCCCGAGTCCACAGATACGCAGTATTTT; CDR3: CASSPESTDTQYF
J: TRBJ2-3; size: -; V: TRBV5-1; D: TRBD2; DNA: TGCGCCAGCAGCTCCCGGACTAGCGGGGTCACAGATACGCAGTATTTT; CDR3: CASSSRTSGVTDTQYF
J: TRBJ1-5; size: -; V: TRBV7-6; D: -; DNA: TGTGCCAGCAGCTTAGAGACTAATGGCAATCAGCCCCAGCATTTT; CDR3: CASSLETNGNQPQHF
J: TRBJ1-5; size: -; V: TRBV5-4; D: -; DNA: TGTGCCAGCAGCTTGGGGGGGGACAATCAGCCCCAGCATTTT; CDR3: CASSLGGDNQPQHF
J: TRBJ1-2; size: -; V: TRBV14; D: -; DNA: TGTGCCAGCAGCCTGAAACACCGGGACACCGATGGCTACACCTTC; CDR3: CASSLKHRDTDGYTF
J: TRBJ1-4; size: -; V: TRBV19; D: TRBD1; DNA: TGTGCCAGTAGTAGACAGGGGGCGCGCGAAAAACTGTTTTTT; CDR3: CASSRQGAREKLFF
J: TRBJ2-1; size: -; V: TRBV7-9; D: TRBD1; DNA: TGTGCCAGCAGCTTTGGACAGGGGACCTACAATGAGCAGTTCTTC; CDR3: CASSFGQGTYNEQFF
J: TRBJ2-5; size: -; V: TRBV12-3/TRBV12-4; D: -; DNA: TGTGCCAGCAGTTCAGGAGAGACCCAGTACTTC; CDR3: CASSSGETQYF
J: TRBJ2-6; size: -; V: TRBV5-6; D: -; DNA: TGTGCCAGCAGCTATCCGGCGGGAAAGGGGGCCAACGTCCTGACTTTC; CDR3: CASSYPAGKGANVLTF
J: TRBJ1-2; size: -; V: TRBV5-4; D: TRBD1; DNA: TGTGCCAGCAGCTTGGCCGAAGGGACAGGGGATGGCTACACCTTC; CDR3: CASSLAEGTGDGYTF
J: TRBJ1-2; size: once; V: TRBV9; D: -; DNA: TGTGCCAGCAGCGATCGGGGAGGCTACACCTTC; CDR3: CASSDRGGYTF
J: TRBJ1-2; size: once; V: TRBV11-1; D: -; DNA: TGTGCCAGCAGCGTGACAGTCGAGTACTATGGCTACACCTTC; CDR3: CASSVTVEYYGYTF
J: TRBJ2-5; size: -; V: TRBV2; D: TRBD1; DNA: TGTGCCAGCAGTCGGACAGGGGGAGGGGAGACCCAGTACTTC; CDR3: CASSRTGGGETQYF
J: TRBJ1-2; size: -; V: TRBV27; D: -; DNA: TGTGCCAGCAGCCAAAGTCGGGGTTCCTATGGCTACACCTTC; CDR3: CASSQSRGSYGYTF
J: TRBJ2-3; size: -; V: TRBV5-8; D: TRBD2; DNA: TGTGCCAGCAGCTTGGGTCTAGCGGGCTCGAGGGATACGCAGTATTTT; CDR3: CASSLGLAGSRDTQYF
J: TRBJ1-4; size: -; V: TRBV7-9; D: -; DNA: TGTGCCAGCAGCCCCCTCTCAACTAATGAAAAACTGTTTTTT; CDR3: CASSPLSTNEKLFF
J: TRBJ1-6; size: few; V: TRBV12-5; D: TRBD1; DNA: TGTGCTAGTGCCGGACCGACAGGGAATTCACCCCTCCACTTT; CDR3: CASAGPTGNSPLHF
J: TRBJ2-7; size: -; V: TRBV6-2/TRBV6-3; D: TRBD1; DNA: TGTGCCAGCAGTTATTCCCGACAGGGGGTAGCCTACGAGCAGTACTTC; CDR3: CASSYSRQGVAYEQYF
J: TRBJ2-2; size: -; V: TRBV24-1; D: TRBD1; DNA: TGTGCCACCAGTGATTTGCCGGGACAGGGGACCCCCGGGGAGCTGTTTTTT; CDR3: CATSDLPGQGTPGELFF
J: TRBJ1-1; size: few; V: TRBV2; D: -; DNA: TGTGCCGGCAGTAGGGGCATGAACACTGAAGCTTTCTTT; CDR3: CAGSRGMNTEAFF
J: TRBJ1-1; size: -; V: TRBV7-2; D: -; DNA: TGTGCCAGCAGCTTTAGCGGACCTATGGCAGGGTTTCTCTTCTTT; CDR3: CASSFSGPMAGFLFF
J: TRBJ1-1; size: -; V: TRBV15; D: -; DNA: TGTGCCACCAGCAGGGGTCGCGGAATACAGAACACTGAAGCTTTCTTT; CDR3: CATSRGRGIQNTEAFF
J: TRBJ1-5; size: -; V: TRBV5-5; D: TRBD1; DNA: TGTGCCAGCAGCTCGTGGACAGGGGATCAGCCCCAGCATTTT; CDR3: CASSSWTGDQPQHF
J: TRBJ1-6; size: -; V: TRBV7-9; D: -; DNA: TGTGCCAGCAGCTTAAGTCCGGATTCACCCCTCCACTTT; CDR3: CASSLSPDSPLHF
J: TRBJ1-1; size: -; V: TRBV7-9; D: -; DNA: TGTGCCAGCAGCGCCCCTGAGGTGGGGGGCACTGAAGCTTTCTTT; CDR3: CASSAPEVGGTEAFF
J: TRBJ2-3; size: -; V: TRBV9; D: TRBD1; DNA: TGTGCCAGCAGCGCTACAGGGGCAGATACGCAGTATTTT; CDR3: CASSATGADTQYF
J: TRBJ2-1; size: -; V: TRBV30; D: -; DNA: TGTGCCTGGAGAGCGGGTAGCTCCTACAATGAGCAGTTCTTC; CDR3: CAWRAGSSYNEQFF
J: TRBJ2-5; size: once; V: TRBV3-1/TRBV3-2; D: TRBD1; DNA: TGTGCCAGCAGCCGTGGACAGGGCGTCCAAGAGACCCAGTACTTC; CDR3: CASSRGQGVQETQYF
J: TRBJ2-2; size: -; V: TRBV24-1; D: -; DNA: TGTGCCACCAGTGAGGAGTTGAGAAACGGGGAGCTGTTTTTT; CDR3: CATSEELRNGELFF
J: TRBJ1-1; size: once; V: TRBV6-5; D: -; DNA: TGTGCCAGCAGTTACTCTGAGGGCACTGAAGCTTTCTTT; CDR3: CASSYSEGTEAFF
J: TRBJ1-1; size: -; V: TRBV19; D: -; DNA: TGTGCCAGTAGTACATGGACAGACTCCACTGAAGCTTTCTTT; CDR3: CASSTWTDSTEAFF
J: TRBJ1-1; size: -; V: TRBV6-2/TRBV6-3; D: -; DNA: TGTGCCAGCAGTTGGTTAGTGGGACAAGAGACTGAAGCTTTCTTT; CDR3: CASSWLVGQETEAFF
J: TRBJ1-3; size: few; V: TRBV18; D: TRBD1; DNA: TGTGCCAGCTCACCACAAGGGGGCTCGGTAAACACCATATATTTT; CDR3: CASSPQGGSVNTIYF
J: TRBJ2-6; size: few; V: TRBV7-2; D: -; DNA: TGTGCCAGCGACCGAGGGGGGGCCAACGTCCTGACTTTC; CDR3: CASDRGGANVLTF
J: TRBJ1-5; size: -; V: TRBV2; D: -; DNA: TGTGCCAGCAGTGTCTTGGCGGACAATCAGCCCCAGCATTTT; CDR3: CASSVLADNQPQHF
J: TRBJ2-3; size: -; V: TRBV25-1; D: -; DNA: TGTGCCAGCAGCGTCAGAGATACGCAGTATTTT; CDR3: CASSVRDTQYF
J: TRBJ2-2; size: -; V: TRBV10-3; D: TRBD1; DNA: TGTGCCATCAGTGAAGGTTACAGGGGCACCGGGGAGCTGTTTTTT; CDR3: CAISEGYRGTGELFF
J: TRBJ1-5; size: -; V: TRBV10-3; D: -; DNA: TGTGCCATCAGTGCAGACAGAAGCAATCAGCCCCAGCATTTT; CDR3: CAISADRSNQPQHF
J: TRBJ1-1; size: -; V: TRBV6-5; D: -; DNA: TGTGCCAGCAGTTTTACGTTTCTAAGCCCGGACACTGAAGCTTTCTTT; CDR3: CASSFTFLSPDTEAFF
J: TRBJ2-7; size: -; V: TRBV7-2; D: -; DNA: TGTGCCAGCAGCTCCCAGGCGAGCTCCTACGAGCAGTACTTC; CDR3: CASSSQASSYEQYF
J: TRBJ1-3; size: few; V: TRBV21-1; D: -; DNA: TGTGCCAGCAACAAATCCCCCGCCCAGGGGTTCTCGGGAAACACCATATATTTT; CDR3: CASNKSPAQGFSGNTIYF